This T cell receptor beta chain comes out of a study of T cells in Graves' hyperthyroidism and ophthalmopathy. This clonotype was detected many times. Authors of the study amplified TCR beta CDR3 regions from RNA transcripts. The HTBI primer set drove a first-round RT-PCR of the TCR CDR3. TCRdb re-derived calls from the multiplex PCR reads in MiXCR, one entry per CDR3 protein. This table has hundreds of thousands of distinct CDR3 sequences, 24% appearing once. Duration under 3 months, a NOSPECS grade of at least 4, and a Clinical Activity Score of at least 3 characterized the ophthalmopathy patients. The source is a woman in her 30s with Graves' ophthalmopathy. Input material: blood.

The CDR3 bases are TGTGCCAGCACCCAGGACAGCCGAGGGCTCGAGCAGTACTTC. Its translation is CASTQDSRGLEQYF. The chain links TRBV6-1 to TRBJ2-7; tentatively, D is TRBD1 (6 bases). Germline V CDR1 and CDR2: MNHNS, SASEGT. This CDR3 contains 14 residues. The germline V and J ends were trimmed by 7 bases and 6 bases, with 19 bases remaining between them.